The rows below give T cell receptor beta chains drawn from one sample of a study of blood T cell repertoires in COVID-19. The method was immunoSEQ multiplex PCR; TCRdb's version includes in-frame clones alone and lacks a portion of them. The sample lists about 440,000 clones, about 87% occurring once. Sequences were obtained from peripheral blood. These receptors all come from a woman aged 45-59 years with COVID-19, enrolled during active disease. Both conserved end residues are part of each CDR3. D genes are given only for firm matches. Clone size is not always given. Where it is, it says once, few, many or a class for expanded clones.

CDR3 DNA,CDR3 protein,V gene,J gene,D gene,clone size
TGCGCCAGCAGCCCAGGATACCCGAGTGGCTACACCTTC,CASSPGYPSGYTF,TRBV10-1,TRBJ1-2,.,.
TGTGCCAGCAGTGAAGCGCTTGCTAGCCTTCAGCCCCAGCATTTT,CASSEALASLQPQHF,TRBV6-1,TRBJ1-5,.,few
TGTGCCAGCAGTCGGTCAGGGGACGGGCAGTACTTC,CASSRSGDGQYF,TRBV6-5,TRBJ2-7,.,.
TGCAGCGTTGGCAGGGGGCCGGGGGAGACCCAGTACTTC,CSVGRGPGETQYF,TRBV29-1,TRBJ2-5,TRBD1,.
TGTGCCAGCATTAGGAGATCGGGACAGGGCTGGTTTGGGGACACCATATATTTT,CASIRRSGQGWFGDTIYF,TRBV28,TRBJ1-3,TRBD1,.
TGTGCCAGCAGCTCACCTAGCCGACCTGAAAAACTGTTTTTT,CASSSPSRPEKLFF,TRBV7-8,TRBJ1-4,.,.
TGTGCCAGCAGCGATAGGGGGTCAGATACGCAGTATTTT,CASSDRGSDTQYF,TRBV3-1/TRBV3-2,TRBJ2-3,.,.
TGTGCCACCAGCAGAGAAGGGGCCACAGATACGCAGTATTTT,CATSREGATDTQYF,TRBV15,TRBJ2-3,.,.
TGTGCCAGTAGCCTTCCGACCCCTAGACCCGGGCGGGACACTGAAGCTTTCTTT,CASSLPTPRPGRDTEAFF,TRBV19,TRBJ1-1,.,.
TGTGCCAGCAGCCCCCAGGGGGCGGGCAATCAGCCCCAGCATTTT,CASSPQGAGNQPQHF,TRBV7-9,TRBJ1-5,TRBD1,few
TGTGCCAGCAGCTCCGGAACAGCTAACTATGGCTACACCTTC,CASSSGTANYGYTF,TRBV6-5,TRBJ1-2,.,.
TGTGCCTGGAGTGTAATGCGGGGGGTGGGGACCCAGTACTTC,CAWSVMRGVGTQYF,TRBV30,TRBJ2-5,TRBD2,.
TGTGCCAGCAGTTACTTAAAACAGGGGAGGTTAACTGAAGCTTTCTTT,CASSYLKQGRLTEAFF,TRBV6-6,TRBJ1-1,TRBD1,.
TGTGCCAGCAGCTTATTGCTTACTGGGCCGAACACTGAAGCTTTCTTT,CASSLLLTGPNTEAFF,TRBV5-4,TRBJ1-1,.,few
TGTGCTAGTGGTTTGGTGGAAGCGGGGGTGACAGATACGCAGTATTTT,CASGLVEAGVTDTQYF,TRBV12-5,TRBJ2-3,TRBD2,.
TGTGCCAGCAGCGTAACAGGGAGCTCCTACGAGCAGTACTTC,CASSVTGSSYEQYF,TRBV9,TRBJ2-7,.,few
TGTGCCAGCGGGGGGACAGCGAACACTGAAGCTTTCTTT,CASGGTANTEAFF,TRBV5-6,TRBJ1-1,TRBD1,.
TGTGCCAGCAGTTACTCGCGGGGGGGCTGGGGAGAGCAGTACTTC,CASSYSRGGWGEQYF,TRBV6-5,TRBJ2-7,TRBD2,.
TGTGCCAGCAGTTCCCAAGTCGGGAGGGACCCTGAAGCTTTCTTT,CASSSQVGRDPEAFF,TRBV6-5,TRBJ1-1,.,.
TGTGCCAGCAGTCTGCGCAGTTGGGGCCAGCCCCAGCATTTT,CASSLRSWGQPQHF,TRBV27,TRBJ1-5,.,.
TGTGCCAGCAGCTTAGGGTCGGGATCCACAGATACGCAGTATTTT,CASSLGSGSTDTQYF,TRBV7-2,TRBJ2-3,.,once
TGCAGCGTCGGGACAGGGGGTGGTCAGCCCCAGCATTTT,CSVGTGGGQPQHF,TRBV29-1,TRBJ1-5,TRBD1,.
TGTGCCAGTAGTACCTCCCCCCGGGACATTAATAATTCACCCCTCCACTTT,CASSTSPRDINNSPLHF,TRBV19,TRBJ1-6,.,.
TGTGCCAGCAGCTCCGGAGGACAGGGTTTAGGCAATCAGCCCCAGCATTTT,CASSSGGQGLGNQPQHF,TRBV7-9,TRBJ1-5,TRBD1,.
TGTGCCAGCAGCCAAGATACGGGGGGCGCGAGGGAAAAACTGTTTTTT,CASSQDTGGAREKLFF,TRBV14,TRBJ1-4,.,.
TGTGCCAGCAGCCAACAGGAGAACACTGAAGCTTTCTTT,CASSQQENTEAFF,TRBV3-1/TRBV3-2,TRBJ1-1,.,.
TGCAGTGCTAGTTCCGGGCTAGAGGGTGAGCAGTACTTC,CSASSGLEGEQYF,TRBV20-1,TRBJ2-7,.,.
TGTGCCAGCAGCGCGGGGGATTCCTACGAGCAGTACTTC,CASSAGDSYEQYF,TRBV13,TRBJ2-7,TRBD2,once
TGTGCCAGCAGCTTGTGGGCCGGTCGCGATGGCTACACCTTC,CASSLWAGRDGYTF,TRBV5-6,TRBJ1-2,.,.
TGTGCCAGCAGCCCCGGGGCAACTAATGAAAAACTGTTTTTT,CASSPGATNEKLFF,TRBV3-1/TRBV3-2,TRBJ1-4,.,.
TGTGCCAGCATCCCTGGCGGAACTGAAGCTTTCTTT,CASIPGGTEAFF,TRBV6-6,TRBJ1-1,.,.
TGCGCCAGCAGCTTGGCGCTTGGGGGGGGAGAGCAGTACTTC,CASSLALGGGEQYF,TRBV5-1,TRBJ2-7,TRBD2,.
TGTGCCAGCTATCGGGGGGCCTCTGGGGCCAACGTCCTGACTTTC,CASYRGASGANVLTF,TRBV6-5,TRBJ2-6,.,.
TGTGCCAGCTCACTCAGGGGGAGCTCCTATAATTCACCCCTCCACTTT,CASSLRGSSYNSPLHF,TRBV18,TRBJ1-6,TRBD1,.
TGTGCCAGCAGCTTATTAACTAGCGGGGTATACGAGCAGTACTTC,CASSLLTSGVYEQYF,TRBV11-2,TRBJ2-7,TRBD2,.
TGTGCCAGCAGCGCCGCCGGGACAGGGGTTAATGGCTACACCTTC,CASSAAGTGVNGYTF,TRBV9,TRBJ1-2,TRBD1,.
TGTGCCAGCAGCCCCATCGGGGACTTCTCTGGAAACACCATATATTTT,CASSPIGDFSGNTIYF,TRBV9,TRBJ1-3,.,.
TGTGCCAGCAGCACGACAGGGGACACTGAAGCTTTCTTT,CASSTTGDTEAFF,TRBV3-1/TRBV3-2,TRBJ1-1,TRBD1,once
TGTGCCAGCAGTGAAGCGCTTAGAAGGGGCGGGAGCACTGAAGCTTTCTTT,CASSEALRRGGSTEAFF,TRBV6-1,TRBJ1-1,.,.
TGTGCCAGTAGGCCTTTGGCGGGGGGGCCGGGTGTCAATGAGCAGTTCTTC,CASRPLAGGPGVNEQFF,TRBV19,TRBJ2-1,TRBD2,.